One and the same sample provided the 18 T cell receptor beta chains below, sequenced in a study of blood T cell repertoires in COVID-19. This table comes from immunoSEQ multiplex PCR, and its TCRdb copy is limited to in-frame clones, with some not included. The table has some 520,000 clones, approximately 92% seen once. Sequencing used peripheral blood. The receptors were gathered from a man aged 18 to 29 with COVID-19, enrolled during active disease.

The chain has TRBV10-1 and TRBJ2-4, with TRBD2 as a possible D gene (7 bases). The V end was cut by 0 bases, the J end by 5 bases, with 11 bases between. CDR1 and CDR2 from the germline V gene are WNHNN and SYGVQD (reference sequence). The CDR3 loop spans 15 amino acids. The DNA for the CDR3 is TGCGCCAGCAGTGAGTCGCGGGGGCGTGAAAACATTCAGTACTTC. Translation: CASSESRGRENIQYF.

The chain carries TRBV5-6 and TRBJ1-6; D might be TRBD1 (5 bases). Germline V lookup: CDR1 SGHDT, CDR2 YYEEEE. V lost 1 base and J lost 7, with 15 bases in between. The CDR3 has 16 residues. The CDR3: CASSLSPGQGNSPLHF. The CDR3 DNA reads as TGTGCCAGCAGCTTGTCACCGGGCCAGGGAAATTCACCCCTCCACTTT.

V and J are TRBV11-3 and TRBJ2-1; 7 bases line up with TRBD2. With V trimmed by 5 bases and J by 2 bases, 6 bases remained unmatched. The V gene's germline CDR1 is SGHNT and CDR2 YENEEA. The CDR3 has 15 residues. CDR3 residues: CASSPTTSTYNEQFF. The CDR3 nucleotides read TGTGCCAGCAGCCCAACGACTAGCACCTACAATGAGCAGTTCTTC.

As for this clone: One end of the junction is discordant with germline, which a read error may explain. The chain combines TRBV2 with TRBJ2-5; TRBD2 aligns across 7 bases. The CDR3 sequence is 15 residues long. Germline CDR1 SNHLY, CDR2 FYNNEI. The CDR3 nucleotides are TGTGCCGGCAGGCTGGAGCGGGGCTACCAAGAGACCCAGTACTTC. It translates to CAGRLERGYQETQYF.

The chain has TRBV6-5 and TRBJ2-3; D is possibly TRBD1 (6 bases). V gave up 6 bases and J gave up 2 bases, with 9 bases separating them. This CDR3 is 13 amino acids long. From germline, CDR1 is MNHEY and CDR2 SVGAGI. CDR3: CASRRTVTDTQYF. The DNA of the CDR3 is TGTGCCAGCAGGAGGACAGTCACAGATACGCAGTATTTT.

The chain couples TRBV18 to TRBJ2-7; 7 positions match TRBD2. J was trimmed by 4 bases and V by 6 bases; bases with no gene match: 6. The germline V gene has CDR1 KGHSH and CDR2 LQKENI. CDR3 length equals 13 residues. CDR3 coding DNA: TGTGCCAGCTCCCCTGGGGGAGGGTACGAGCAGTACTTC. Translation gives CASSPGGGYEQYF.

A word on this clone: In the same sample, other DNA sequences code for this CDR3. The chain combines TRBV2 with TRBJ1-2; D is ambiguous. Between the trimmed V and J ends, which lost 1 base and 1 base, there was a span of 4 bases. The length of the CDR3 is 13 residues. Germline V CDR1 and CDR2: SNHLY, FYNNEI. CDR3 loop: CASSEGHNYGYTF. In nucleotides, the CDR3 is TGTGCCAGCAGTGAAGGGCATAACTATGGCTACACCTTC. The variable domain in full, with the rest retrieved from reference TRBV2 and TRBJ1-2, is EPEVTQTPSHQVTQMGQEVILRCVPISNHLYFYWYRQILGQKVEFLVSFYNNEISEKSEIFDDQFSVERPDGSNFTLKIRSTKLEDSAMYFCASSEGHNYGYTFGSGTRLTVV.

The CDR3 protein is CASIPTDSYNSPLHF. The CDR3 DNA sequence: TGTGCCAGCATTCCGACAGACTCCTATAATTCACCCCTCCACTTT. The rearrangement uses TRBV2 and TRBJ1-6; the D gene is possibly TRBD1 (5 bases). Trimming took off 7 bases at V and 0 bases at J, with 10 bases between the two ends. The CDR3 length is 15 residues. Per the germline V gene, CDR1 is SNHLY and CDR2 is FYNNEI.

The chain employs TRBV4-1 and TRBJ2-3; 13 bases map to TRBD2. Germline trimming cut 2 bases from V and 5 bases from J; bases unmatched to any gene: 4. The germline gives CDR1 MGHRA, CDR2 YSYEKL. The CDR3 is 16 amino acids. CDR3 nucleotides: TGCGCCAGCAGCCAAACTAGCGGGGGGGCCGGAGATACGCAGTATTTT. Its protein product is CASSQTSGGAGDTQYF.

V gene TRBV5-1 combines with J gene TRBJ2-1, with D tentatively TRBD1 (6 bases). Germline lookup yields CDR1 SGHRS and CDR2 YFSETQ. This CDR3 comprises 15 residues. V gave up 7 bases and J gave up 7 bases, with 21 bases separating them. DNA for the CDR3: TGCGCCAGCGGTCGGCTACTCTCAGGGGATAATGAGCAGTTCTTC. Translated, it gives CASGRLLSGDNEQFF.

This sequence joins TRBV5-4 and TRBJ2-7; 12 bases match TRBD2. J gave up 0 bases and V 5 bases, and 6 bases lay outside the gene matches. CDR1 is SGHNT and CDR2 is YYREEE in the germline V gene (reference sequence). The CDR3 runs to 16 residues. The DNA for the CDR3 is TGTGCCAGCAGTACCAGGACTAGCGGGATCTCCTACGAGCAGTACTTC. Translated, it gives CASSTRTSGISYEQYF. The variable domain in full, completed from reference TRBV5-4 and TRBJ2-7, reads ETGVTQSPTHLIKTRGQQVTLRCSSQSGHNTVSWYQQALGQGPQFIFQYYREEENGRGNFPPRFSGLQFPNYSSELNVNALELDDSALYLCASSTRTSGISYEQYFGPGTRLTVT.

This clone was seen a handful of times. The CDR3 sequence is CATSDLQGTPQYSNQPQHF. The CDR3, as DNA: TGTGCCACCAGTGATTTGCAGGGGACACCCCAATATAGCAATCAGCCCCAGCATTTT. This chain joins TRBV24-1 and TRBJ1-5; D might be TRBD1 (6 bases). The CDR3 consists of 19 residues. Trimming pared 0 bases from V and 0 bases from J, leaving 17 bases between. The germline V gene has CDR1 KGHDR and CDR2 SFDVKD.

This clone was seen only a few times. The rearrangement joins TRBV11-3 to TRBJ2-7; a possible D gene is TRBD2 (5 bases). Deletions cut 3 bases from V and 6 bases from J, with 6 bases between. The CDR3 covers 11 residues. Germline assignment: CDR1 SGHNT and CDR2 YENEEA. This chain's CDR3 is CASSFEGEQYF. CDR3 in DNA: TGTGCCAGCAGCTTCGAGGGCGAGCAGTACTTC.

The chain combines TRBV27 with TRBJ1-2; the D gene is possibly TRBD1 (5 bases). The germline CDR1 and CDR2 sequences are MNHEY and SMNVEV (reference sequence). The ends were cut back, 5 bases at V and 5 bases at J, with 6 bases in the middle. This CDR3 has 11 amino acids. This CDR3 reads CASSQGYGYTF. The DNA for the CDR3 is TGTGCCAGCAGTCAGGGTTATGGCTACACCTTC.

The rearrangement uses TRBV6-6 and TRBJ2-7, with 7 nucleotides matching TRBD2. V trimming: 1 base; J trimming: 3 bases; junction bases outside the gene matches: 9. The CDR3 contains 16 residues. Looked up from germline, CDR1 is MNHNY and CDR2 is SVGAGI (reference sequence). DNA of the CDR3: TGTGCCAGCAGTTACTATGGCGGGGGAGATGGCTACGAGCAGTACTTC. This gives the protein CASSYYGGGDGYEQYF.

In this sample, this clone turned up once. The J gene is TRBJ2-4, the V gene TRBV4-2, with 7 bases fitting TRBD2. V lost 0 bases to trimming and J lost 2 bases; unmatched junction nucleotides: 10. CDR3 length equals 18 residues. Per the germline V gene, CDR1 is LGHNA and CDR2 is YNFKEQ. The CDR3 region is CASSQDNAGVLTKNIQYF. CDR3 coding DNA: TGTGCCAGCAGCCAAGATAACGCGGGGGTTTTAACCAAAAACATTCAGTACTTC.

The J gene is TRBJ1-4, the V gene TRBV19; D ambiguous. V was pared by 6 bases and J by 0 bases, with 11 bases between. There are 15 residues in the CDR3. CDR1 and CDR2 from the germline V gene are LNHDA and SQIVND (reference sequence). CDR3 coding DNA: TGTGCCAGTAGCCACCCGCCGGCAACTAATGAAAAACTGTTTTTT. Its translation: CASSHPPATNEKLFF.

With regard to this clone: At one end, the junction sequence differs from germline, possibly due to a read error. J is TRBJ2-2 and V is TRBV5-4; 7 bases line up with TRBD1. The CDR3 totals 15 residues. The germline CDR1 and CDR2 sequences are SGHNT and YYREEE (reference sequence). The CDR3 here is CASSPGTANTGKLFF. The CDR3 DNA reads as TGTGCCAGCAGCCCGGGGACAGCGAACACCGGGAAGCTGTTTTTT.